Shown below are 2 T cell receptor beta chains from a single sample sequenced in a study of blood T cell repertoires in COVID-19. Data came from immunoSEQ multiplex PCR; TCRdb stores just in-frame clones and leaves some out. The sample comprises approximately 240,000 clones, less than 90% of which are singletons, and 3.1% rests with the top ten. The source material was PBMCs or T cells enriched from blood (not recorded which). Receptor source: a woman in her forties or fifties in a cohort exposed to, infected with or recovered from COVID-19 (not recorded which).

The CDR3 DNA reads as TGTGCCAGCAGCTCATCCGGGACTGCGGCCTACGAGCAGTACTTC. Its protein is CASSSSGTAAYEQYF. This chain joins TRBV7-2 and TRBJ2-7; weak D call: TRBD2 (6 bases). V lost 4 bases and J 2 bases, leaving 15 bases between the germline ends. Germline V gene lookup returns CDR1 SGHTA and CDR2 FQGNSA. There are 15 residues in the CDR3.

This chain uses TRBV18 with TRBJ2-4, with TRBD2 as a possible D gene (5 bases). CDR3 size: 13 residues. V lost 8 bases, J lost 0 bases, and 8 bases lay in between. From germline, CDR1 is KGHSH and CDR2 LQKENI. The CDR3, as DNA: TGTGCCAGCGAAAGCGGAGCCAAAAACATTCAGTACTTC. It specifies CASESGAKNIQYF.